This T cell receptor (beta chain) comes out of a study of Ad26.COV2.S vaccination and SARS-CoV-2 variants. The V gene end was trimmed by 5 bases and the J gene end by 2 bases; junction bases not matched to a gene: 18. Germline V gene lookup returns CDR1 MDHEN and CDR2 SYDVKM. This CDR3 region has 18 residues. The repertoire was sequenced with immunoSEQ multiplex PCR; TCRdb's copy has only in-frame clones and lacks some. The repertoire holds about 440,000 clones, about 90% seen once, with less than 4.5% in the top ten. The sample's treatment: some 20 received Ad26.COV2.S at low or high dose, single or two shots; about 5 received placebo; per-sample allocation not given. Sample collection was performed on day 63 after the first vaccine or placebo injection. Boston provided a donor who was an adult aged 18-55 years.

V usage is TRBV28 and J usage is TRBJ2-7; 7 bases agree with TRBD2. The sequence was collected from a person between 18 and 65 years old who received the Ad26.COV2.S COVID-19 vaccine or a placebo. The sample here was peripheral blood, taken in a trial of Ad26.COV2.S vaccine versus placebo. The CDR3 DNA reads TGTGCCAGCAGTCCGAGCGGGACGGCCCTAGCGGTAGCCTACGAGCAGTACTTC. Its protein is CASSPSGTALAVAYEQYF.